This TCR beta chain was recorded in a study of blood T cells in healthy people across ages (dated by TCRdb to the mid-2010s). Broadly, across the study: In model experiments, template switching captured about one uniquely barcoded TCR beta cDNA molecule for every two T cells. Four age groups were formed from the donors: young (average about 15 years), middle-aged (roughly 38), aged (62) and long-lived (more than 75). Using the same blood draw, the study looked at two additional independent replicas of 1 million unique cDNA reads for two donors, one aged 18 to 30 and the other aged 80 or older. To avoid experimental bias, donors of different ages were spread randomly across the sequencing lanes. Using deep sequencing normalized with unique cDNA molecular identifiers, the study measured how TCR beta repertoire diversity changes with age. The full study reports these points: A strong correlation was found between observed TCR beta diversity and the percentage of naive T cells measured by flow cytometry. Donor CMV infection status was unknown, potentially confounding age-related changes in expanded clonotypes. Observed TCR beta diversity per million T cells fell roughly linearly with age, and a significant reduction was already apparent by age around 39. Estimates of total diversity based on one million sequenced T cells were considered lower bounds and underestimates. Conclusive comparison of naive and antigen-experienced compartments was prevented by the profiling of bulk unsorted PBMCs. The long-lived group showed more naive CD4+ T cells, fewer expanded clones and increased TCR diversity than the aged group, suggesting age selection.

Systemically healthy Caucasian individuals from Russia, some 40 in total and aged about 6 to 100 years, were included as donors. Each donor gave around 9.5 milliliters of peripheral blood, collected into EDTA-treated Vacutainer tubes. Ficoll-Paque density-gradient centrifugation was used to isolate PBMCs, with at least 7 million per sample. Total RNA, at least 5.5 micrograms per sample, was extracted from PBMCs with Trizol reagent. For every donor, an aliquot of PBMCs went through flow cytometry to measure the percentages of naive CD45RAhigh/CD27high T cells. Trimming removed 5 bases from V and 5 bases from J, leaving 15 bases between the germline ends. Via the germline V gene, CDR1 is MNHEY and CDR2 SVGEGT. The CDR3 runs 14 amino acids, cysteine and phenylalanine included. The sequence is cut down to CDR3 DNA, 42 bases in frame from base 1. Library creation used 5' RACE. Instrument used: Illumina HiSeq 2500. The second PCR ran for about 6 to 11 cycles and used a J-beta primer mix along with a sample-barcoded 5' primer. A unique molecular identifier was introduced onto each TCR beta cDNA molecule by a template-switch 5' adaptor carrying 12 random nucleotides. At least 2.5 million CDR3-containing paired-end reads were obtained from each sample. The Mint cDNA synthesis kit, primed by a TRBC-specific oligonucleotide, was used to synthesize first-strand cDNA from all RNA. All cDNA was treated with uracil-DNA glycosylase and then went through a first 18-cycle PCR with the universal primers M1SS and BC2_uni_R. The study's own analysis went as follows. Each sample was normalized by randomly selecting 1 million high-quality reads, each carrying a distinct molecular identifier. Instead of being binned into consensus sequences, reads with shared molecular identifiers were discarded. MiTCR, with a Q25 quality threshold and the strictest error-elimination algorithm, was used for CDR3 identification, clonotype clustering and error correction. A nonparametric unseen species model with Euler transformation was used to estimate a lower bound on total TCR beta diversity. The public sequencing data were trimmed at Q25 with fastp and processed into clonotypes with MiXCR by TCRdb, which kept only in-frame beta chains. Here each entry gathers all rows of one CDR3 protein and keeps the most common genes and DNA. The V and J calls and clone size come from TCRdb's table, not from the authors' own analysis. The sample table holds a few hundred thousand distinct CDR3 sequences, of which roughly 29% were seen once. The ten largest clones represent around 30% of the sample.

About this clonotype itself: It lacks a known antigen. Per-base quality was not reported, and no clone a single base away is much larger than it.

The receptor was isolated from a woman in her seventies in good health. Sequenced: blood. The sequence is built from TRBV6-2 or TRBV6-3 and TRBJ2-5; too little of a D gene remains to name it. The DNA sequence is TGTGCCAGCAGTCTTCTTGGGTTAATTGAGACCCAGTACTTC. Its protein is CASSLLGLIETQYF.